This TCR beta chain was captured by sequencing in a study of post-analysis software for immune sequencing data. Notes on the study in general: There was significantly lower normalized Chao1 diversity in multiple sclerosis patients than in controls.

With V trimmed by 5 bases and J by 7 bases, 9 bases remained unmatched. Germline loops: CDR1 SGHVS, CDR2 FNYEAQ. CDR3 length: 14 residues. TCR beta libraries were prepared from cDNA with unique molecular identifiers. The authors obtained roughly 0.5 million cDNA molecules from around 0.96 to 9.9 million T cells. TCRdb itself ran the PCR reads through MiXCR, one entry per CDR3 protein. The repertoire holds 160,000 or so distinct CDR3 sequences, 35% to 40% seen once, with approximately 30% in the top ten. As to this clonotype: Its antigen remains unknown.

This sequence joins TRBV7-6 and TRBJ1-1, with 8 bases lining up with TRBD1. This material consisted of blood, taken after autologous hematopoietic stem cell transplantation. The source is a girl between 5 and 17 years old with multiple sclerosis. The DNA of the CDR3 is TGTGCCAGCAGCCCGACAGGGGCTGATATTGAAGCTTTCTTT. As protein: CASSPTGADIEAFF.